These 25 T cell receptor beta chains originate from one sample sequenced in a study of T-cell reconstitution after alpha-beta-depleted transplantation in children. During its preparation, the TCRbeta library received unique molecular identifiers. Each CDR3 protein gets one entry after TCRdb re-called the PCR reads with MiXCR. The table has about 250,000 distinct CDR3 sequences, under 30% seen once. Source: PBMCs, mostly from graft donor cells, taken 360 days after TCRalphabeta/CD19-depleted stem cell transplant. These TCRs come from a female patient between 2 and 10 years old who had a stem cell transplant for congenital amegakaryocytic thrombocytopenia, so the T cells may come from the graft donor.

This chain connects TRBV7-2 to TRBJ1-2; a possible D gene is TRBD1 (6 bases). The CDR3 has 14 amino acids. Trimming stripped 5 bases from V and 5 bases from J, with 15 bases between. Per the germline V gene, CDR1 is SGHTA and CDR2 is FQGNSA. The CDR3 protein is CASSALLGAYGYTF. The CDR3 DNA reads TGTGCCAGCAGCGCGTTGCTGGGGGCGTATGGCTACACCTTC. The full variable domain, its missing parts supplied by reference TRBV7-2 and TRBJ1-2, is GAGVSQSPSNKVTEKGKDVELRCDPISGHTALYWYRQSLGQGLEFLIYFQGNSAPDKSGLPSDRFSAERTGGSVSTLTIQRTQQEDSAVYLCASSALLGAYGYTFGSGTRLTVV.

The chain combines TRBV20-1 with TRBJ2-3, with 8 bases matching TRBD2. CDR1 is DFQATT, CDR2 SNEGSKA, per germline (reference sequence). With V trimmed by 7 bases and J by 2 bases, 11 bases remained unmatched. The CDR3 totals 15 residues. This chain's CDR3 is CSGTVAGLHTDTQYF. CDR3 sequence (DNA): TGCAGTGGGACGGTAGCGGGACTACACACAGATACGCAGTATTTT.

This clonotype occurred a few times. The chain employs TRBV29-1 and TRBJ2-5, with 7 nucleotides matching TRBD2. The CDR3 sequence is 14 residues long. Germline V gene data show CDR1 as SQVTM and CDR2 as ANQGSEA. With 4 bases clipped from V and 4 bases from J, the junction kept 9 bases outside the gene matches. The CDR3 DNA is TGCAGCGTTGCTGGGGAGCGCGGGGGAGAGACCCAGTACTTC. Translated, it gives CSVAGERGGETQYF. The whole variable domain, filled in from reference TRBV29-1 and TRBJ2-5, reads SAVISQKPSRDICQRGTSLTIQCQVDSQVTMMFWYRQQPGQSLTLIATANQGSEATYESGFVIDKFPISRPNLTFSTLTVSNMSPEDSSIYLCSVAGERGGETQYFGPGTRLLVL.

V gene TRBV7-6 combines with J gene TRBJ2-1; 7 bases line up with TRBD1. The CDR3 has 18 residues. The J segment lost 5 bases and the V segment lost 1 base, leaving 14 bases of the junction unmatched. Per the germline V gene, CDR1 is SGHVS and CDR2 is FNYEAQ. Written as DNA, the CDR3 is TGTGCCAGCAGCTTAGTCCCCCCTCGGGACAGTGCTAACAATGAGCAGTTCTTC. It translates to CASSLVPPRDSANNEQFF.

Only one count was recorded for this clonotype. The J gene is TRBJ2-2, the V gene TRBV19; TRBD2 agrees at 7 bases. Germline V gene data show CDR1 as LNHDA and CDR2 as SQIVND (reference sequence). CDR3 length equals 17 residues. Trimming took 10 bases from V and 4 from J; bases not matched to a gene: 18. CDR3 in DNA: TGTGCCATTAGCGCCCGGATTACTAGCGTGGGCACCGGGGAGCTGTTTTTT. Translated, it gives CAISARITSVGTGELFF.

This clonotype was found many times. V and J are TRBV12-3 or TRBV12-4 and TRBJ2-2; D is undetermined. CDR3 length: 12 amino acids. Trimming pared 3 bases from V and 10 bases from J, leaving 9 bases between. The CDR3 DNA reads TGTGCCAGCAGTTTGGCGCTAGTGGAGCTGTTTTTT. It encodes CASSLALVELFF.

The chain employs TRBV11-2 and TRBJ2-4; no clear D. The germline V gene encodes CDR1 SGHAT and CDR2 FQNNGV. This CDR3 is 12 amino acids long. V was shortened by 1 base and J by 7 bases, with 5 bases between the two germline ends. The CDR3 DNA follows: TGTGCCAGCAGCTTAGCCGGGAACATTCAGTACTTC. Protein: CASSLAGNIQYF.

This clonotype was found a few times. Written as DNA, the CDR3 is TGTGCCAGCAGCTTAGGGGTCAGTGGCTACAATGAGCAGTTCTTC. Its translation is CASSLGVSGYNEQFF. The chain combines TRBV7-6 with TRBJ2-1; D is uncertain. Looked up from germline, CDR1 is SGHVS and CDR2 is FNYEAQ. The CDR3 sequence is 15 residues long. Trimming shortened V by 1 base and J by 3 bases, and 10 bases separated the two germline ends.

V is TRBV6-2 or TRBV6-3 and J is TRBJ2-5, with TRBD2 matching over 14 bases. This CDR3 contains 17 residues. Per germline, CDR1 MNHEY and CDR2 SVGEGT. Unmatched junction bases numbered 7, after V lost 2 bases and J lost 5 bases. In nucleotides, the CDR3 is TGTGCCAGCAGTTACCCGGGACTAGCGGGAGACGGGGAGACCCAGTACTTC. Protein product: CASSYPGLAGDGETQYF.

This clonotype was detected a few times. The rearrangement joins TRBV19 to TRBJ1-5; no clear D gene. V dropped 3 bases and J dropped 1 base, with 4 bases sitting between them. Germline lookup yields CDR1 LNHDA and CDR2 SQIVND (reference sequence). The CDR3 is 13 amino acids. CDR3: CASSIWSNQPQHF. CDR3 DNA sequence: TGTGCCAGTAGTATTTGGAGCAATCAGCCCCAGCATTTT.

This chain connects TRBV20-1 to TRBJ2-7; D gene uncertain. CDR3 length: 15 amino acids. V dropped 1 base and J dropped 0 bases, with 13 bases sitting between them. Germline CDR1 reads DFQATT; CDR2 reads SNEGSKA (reference sequence). The CDR3 spells CSARAPAWSSYEQYF. The CDR3 nucleotides are TGCAGTGCTAGAGCACCCGCCTGGAGCTCCTACGAGCAGTACTTC.

V gene TRBV6-5 combines with J gene TRBJ1-4, with TRBD1 matching 11 bases. V shed 6 bases and J 1 base; nucleotides not matched to a gene: 7. The germline V gene has CDR1 MNHEY and CDR2 SVGAGI. The CDR3 covers 17 residues. The CDR3 here is CASRGQGVGGTNEKLFF. The CDR3 DNA sequence: TGTGCCAGCAGGGGACAGGGGGTTGGTGGAACTAATGAAAAACTGTTTTTT.

This chain uses TRBV19 with TRBJ2-5, with a possible D match to TRBD2 (5 bases). There are 13 residues in the CDR3. CDR1 LNHDA and CDR2 SQIVND come from the germline V gene (reference sequence). Trimming took off 3 bases at V and 2 bases at J, with 7 bases between the two ends. In nucleotides, the CDR3 is TGTGCCAGTAGTATCGGGGTGCAAGAGACCCAGTACTTC. Amino acid sequence: CASSIGVQETQYF. Complete variable domain (other parts from reference TRBV19 and TRBJ2-5): DGGITQSPKYLFRKEGQNVTLSCEQNLNHDAMYWYRQDPGQGLRLIYYSQIVNDFQKGDIAEGYSVSREKKESFPLTVTSAQKNPTAFYLCASSIGVQETQYFGPGTRLLVL.

The chain has TRBV29-1 and TRBJ2-4, with 8 bases lining up with TRBD1. The CDR3 is made up of 14 amino acids. The junction had 8 bases not matched to a gene; V was cut back by 4 bases and J by 6 bases. Germline V gene data show CDR1 as SQVTM and CDR2 as ANQGSEA. The CDR3, as DNA: TGCAGCGTTGCTGTGACAGGGGATGTAAACATTCAGTACTTC. This sequence encodes CSVAVTGDVNIQYF.

The rearrangement uses TRBV6-4 and TRBJ2-2, with 7 bases that match TRBD2. Germline V CDR1 and CDR2: MRHNA, SNTAGT. V shed 10 bases and J 3 bases; nucleotides not matched to a gene: 8. This CDR3 has 14 residues. CDR3 sequence reads: CATTARGDTGELFF. The CDR3 DNA sequence: TGTGCCACCACGGCCCGGGGGGACACCGGGGAGCTGTTTTTT.

This clonotype showed up just a few times. The chain combines TRBV20-1 with TRBJ1-1; D is unclear. Germline V gene sequence: CDR1 DFQATT, CDR2 SNEGSKA (reference sequence). The CDR3 is 15 residues long. The V gene lost 1 base and the J gene lost 10 bases, with 22 bases spanning the gap. In DNA form, the CDR3 reads TGCAGTGCTAGAGGCCCGTCGGGTAAGGGTGGTAGAGCTTTCTTT. It yields the protein CSARGPSGKGGRAFF.

The chain employs TRBV20-1 and TRBJ2-5; D ambiguous. Trimming cost V 1 base and J 2 bases, with 8 bases left between them. CDR1 is DFQATT, CDR2 SNEGSKA, per germline (reference sequence). The CDR3 spans 13 residues. The CDR3 sequence: CSARGAGQETQYF. The CDR3 nucleotides are TGCAGTGCTAGAGGAGCCGGACAAGAGACCCAGTACTTC.

The V call is TRBV6-2 or TRBV6-3, the J call TRBJ2-3; no clear D. Looked up from germline, CDR1 is MNHEY and CDR2 is SVGEGT. This CDR3 has 13 amino acids. V lost 2 bases, J lost 3 bases, and 6 bases lay in between. CDR3 protein: CASSYRRTDTQYF. The CDR3, as DNA: TGTGCCAGCAGTTACCGGCGGACAGATACGCAGTATTTT.

The chain links TRBV2 to TRBJ2-2; D is uncertain. CDR1 and CDR2 (germline): SNHLY, FYNNEI. With 7 bases removed from V and 6 bases from J, the gap between germline ends came to 12 bases. The length of the CDR3 is 13 residues. The CDR3 sequence: CASKPGWAGELFF. The CDR3 DNA follows: TGTGCCAGCAAGCCTGGCTGGGCCGGGGAGCTGTTTTTT.

This clonotype appeared a few times. The CDR3 sequence is CASSLDGGADAKNIQYF. The CDR3 DNA is TGTGCCAGCAGTTTAGATGGGGGCGCGGATGCCAAAAACATTCAGTACTTC. The chain is built from TRBV12-3 or TRBV12-4 and TRBJ2-4; a possible D gene is TRBD1 (6 bases). This CDR3 is 17 amino acids long. With 1 base removed from V and 1 base from J, the gap between germline ends came to 14 bases.

There are a few counts of this clonotype. The chain carries TRBV29-1 and TRBJ2-1; 8 bases map to TRBD2. The germline V gene encodes CDR1 SQVTM and CDR2 ANQGSEA. The CDR3 loop spans 16 amino acids. J was trimmed by 6 bases and V by 0 bases; bases with no gene match: 10. CDR3 DNA sequence: TGCAGCGTTGAAGATTCAAAGGCGGGAGGCGCCAATGAGCAGTTCTTC. Translating gives CSVEDSKAGGANEQFF.

This clonotype was counted a few times. Germline and junction disagree at one end, which may indicate a read error. The CDR3 nucleotides read TGTGCCACCGGTGACCCAGCGTTTTTAGAGCAGTTCTTC. Translation: CATGDPAFLEQFF. The chain joins TRBV24-1 to TRBJ2-1; D is uncertain. The CDR3 runs to 13 residues. Germline-derived CDR1 and CDR2 are KGHDR and SFDVKD.

The chain combines TRBV6-7 with TRBJ1-1, with 7 bases lining up with TRBD1. TRBV6-7 is marked as an open reading frame, function uncertain. V lost 7 bases to trimming and J lost 2 bases; unmatched junction nucleotides: 10. The CDR3 totals 15 residues. The CDR3, as DNA: TGTGCCAGCACCAACTTTGGGACAGAAAACACTGAAGCTTTCTTT. This encodes CASTNFGTENTEAFF.

The chain combines TRBV3-1 with TRBJ2-5; tentative D call: TRBD1 (6 bases). Trimming removed 2 bases at V and 0 bases at J, with 10 bases between. Germline V gene data show CDR1 as LGHDT and CDR2 as YNNKEL (reference sequence). The CDR3 loop spans 15 amino acids. The CDR3 is CASSQYSGDQETQYF. Here the CDR3 DNA reads TGTGCCAGCAGCCAATACTCAGGGGACCAAGAGACCCAGTACTTC.

This sequence joins TRBV6-1 and TRBJ2-3, with 11 bases matching TRBD2. The J segment lost 8 bases and the V segment lost 5 bases, leaving 15 bases of the junction unmatched. The CDR3 loop spans 17 amino acids. Germline CDR1 reads MNHNS; CDR2 reads SASEGT. The CDR3 DNA reads as TGTGCCAGCAGTCGCTTCGGGCTAGCGGGGGGTTCGGGTACGCAGTATTTT. Its protein product is CASSRFGLAGGSGTQYF.